This T cell receptor (beta chain) stems from a study of T cells in tumors after PD-1 blockade. Study-level information: Prior checkpoint blockade, systemic immunosuppressant use, or anti-cancer therapy within 4 weeks excluded patients.

Tumor or blood genomic DNA was sequenced, with inputs of roughly 600 ng to 6,004 ng. Trimming removed 4 bases from V and 2 bases from J, with 4 bases in between. The CDR3 is 12 amino acids. Germline V gene sequence: CDR1 MNHEY, CDR2 SMNVEV (reference sequence). This table comes from immunoSEQ multiplex PCR, and its TCRdb copy is limited to in-frame clones, with some not included. This table holds more than 5,000 clones, roughly 80% found once. The material sequenced was PBMCs, taken after anti-PD-1 therapy. The chain uses TRBV27 and TRBJ2-3; D gene unclear. The TCR originated in a human donor with advanced basal cell or squamous cell carcinoma (not recorded which). The CDR3 sequence: CASSSFTDTQYF. DNA of the CDR3: TGTGCCAGCAGTTCCTTCACAGATACGCAGTATTTT.